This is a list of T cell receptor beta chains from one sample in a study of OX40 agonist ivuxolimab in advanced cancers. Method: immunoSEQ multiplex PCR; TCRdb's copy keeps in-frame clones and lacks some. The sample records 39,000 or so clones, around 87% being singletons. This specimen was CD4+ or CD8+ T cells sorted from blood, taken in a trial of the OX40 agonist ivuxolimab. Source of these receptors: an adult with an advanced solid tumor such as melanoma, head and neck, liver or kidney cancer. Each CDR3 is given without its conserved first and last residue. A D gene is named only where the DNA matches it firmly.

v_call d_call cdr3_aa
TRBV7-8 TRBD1 ASSSRQGASNQPQH
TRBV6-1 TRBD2 ASSDSGEETQY
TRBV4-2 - ASSQGAGDGRNEQF
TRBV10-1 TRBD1 ASKGGQWSYNEQF
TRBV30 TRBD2 AFKGLAISGTQY
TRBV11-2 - ASSFSGTKEAF
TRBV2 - ASSERGALAKNIQY
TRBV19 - ASLHREGGTGELF
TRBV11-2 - ASSPPRRGALAKNIQY
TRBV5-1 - ASSSGTPLYGYT
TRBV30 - AWSTSTDTQY
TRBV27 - ASSGAGANVLT
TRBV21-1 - ASSLRSRDRGDESTDTQY
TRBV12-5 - ASGRGMGGTEAF
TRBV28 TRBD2 ASSSRTSGAQETQY
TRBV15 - ATSRDLGVNYYEQY
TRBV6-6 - ASSNLSNQPQH
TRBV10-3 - AISEGRGSYEQY
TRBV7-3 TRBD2 ATRTSGNNEQF
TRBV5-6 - ASSSGYEQY
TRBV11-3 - ASSLFYGEGEQF
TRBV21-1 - ASSKCWGTKNNQPQH